This T cell receptor beta chain emerged from a study of T cell repertoires in cytomegalovirus infection. Study-wide context: In the study, CMV epitopes included recently identified HLA-C-restricted and well-studied HLA-B-restricted ones. TCR beta signatures that were public indicated CMV infection and matching HLA type.

This clonotype occurred many times. Its target is unknown. One entry per CDR3 protein results from TCRdb running MiXCR on the reads. This table holds a few hundred thousand distinct CDR3 sequences, around two fifths found once. The CDR3 is made up of 13 amino acids. Germline lookup yields CDR1 SGHTA and CDR2 FQGNSA. The V end lost 3 bases, the J end lost 3 bases, and 9 bases lay between the germline ends. Overall study findings and caveats: Dominating the ex vivo response were TCR beta clonotypes that were CMV-specific and HLA-C-restricted. Public TCR beta family frequency separated CMV-and-HLA carriers, including in an independent cohort.

The sample here was cultured PBMCs, taken from culture after CMV antigen stimulation. The rearrangement joins TRBV7-2 to TRBJ2-7; tentatively, D is TRBD1 (6 bases). This TCR came from a human donor in good health (CMV status not recorded). Some clones in this sample may be carry-over from other donors' samples. This CDR3 reads CASSFQQGYEQYF. DNA for the CDR3: TGTGCCAGCAGCTTTCAACAGGGCTACGAGCAGTACTTC.